The clone carrying this TCR beta chain was seen more than once but under ten times. The antigen is not known. V was pared by 0 bases and J by 5 bases, with 5 bases of the junction left unmatched. The CDR3 totals 15 residues. Germline V CDR1 and CDR2: MNHNS, SASEGT. The data derive from a study of cytomegalovirus exposure and HLA in healthy donors. Study background: Most donors, 70% to 85% of a few hundred genotyped, fell in the Caucasian-associated ancestry cluster.

Overall study results and limits: Reportedly, cytomegalovirus status was diagnosed with high sensitivity and specificity.

The PCR made use of 60 Vbeta and 13 Jbeta primers. The method was immunoSEQ multiplex PCR; TCRdb's version includes in-frame clones alone and lacks a portion of them. The sample has 100,000 to 150,000 clones; approximately 68% are singletons. This clonotype originated in a man aged 25-40 years in good health and CMV-seropositive. This chain connects TRBV6-1 to TRBJ1-2; TRBD1 matches at 8 bases. Source material: PBMCs. The CDR3: CASSEAGTGGYGYTF. In DNA form, the CDR3 reads TGTGCCAGCAGTGAAGCGGGCACAGGGGGGTATGGCTACACCTTC.